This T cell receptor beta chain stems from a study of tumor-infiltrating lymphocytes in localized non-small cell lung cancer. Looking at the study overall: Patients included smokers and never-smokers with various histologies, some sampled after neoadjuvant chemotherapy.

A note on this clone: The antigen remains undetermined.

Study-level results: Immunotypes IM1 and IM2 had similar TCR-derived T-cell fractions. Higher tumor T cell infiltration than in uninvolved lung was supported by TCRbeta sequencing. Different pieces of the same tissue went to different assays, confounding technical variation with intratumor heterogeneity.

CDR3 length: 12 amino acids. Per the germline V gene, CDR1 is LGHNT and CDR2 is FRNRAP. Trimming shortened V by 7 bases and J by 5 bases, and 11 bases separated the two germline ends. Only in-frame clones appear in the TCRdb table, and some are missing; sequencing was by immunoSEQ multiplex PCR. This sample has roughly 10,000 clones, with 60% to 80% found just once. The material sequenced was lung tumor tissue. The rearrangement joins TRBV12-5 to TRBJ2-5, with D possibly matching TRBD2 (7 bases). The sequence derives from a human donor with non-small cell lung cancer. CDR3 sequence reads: CASDEGGETQYF. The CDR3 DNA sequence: TGTGCTAGTGACGAGGGGGGGGAGACCCAGTACTTC.